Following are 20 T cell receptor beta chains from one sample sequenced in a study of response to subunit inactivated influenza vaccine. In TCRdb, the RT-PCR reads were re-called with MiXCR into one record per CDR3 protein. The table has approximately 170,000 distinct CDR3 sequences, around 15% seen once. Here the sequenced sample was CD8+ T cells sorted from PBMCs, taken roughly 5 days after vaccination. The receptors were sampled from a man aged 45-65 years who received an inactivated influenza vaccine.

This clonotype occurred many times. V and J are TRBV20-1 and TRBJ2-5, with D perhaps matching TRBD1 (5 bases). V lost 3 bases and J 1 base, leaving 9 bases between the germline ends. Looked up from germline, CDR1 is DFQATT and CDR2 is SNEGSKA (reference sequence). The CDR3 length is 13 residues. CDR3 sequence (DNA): TGCAGTGCTAGCGACAGCCTCCAAGAGACCCAGTACTTC. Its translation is CSASDSLQETQYF.

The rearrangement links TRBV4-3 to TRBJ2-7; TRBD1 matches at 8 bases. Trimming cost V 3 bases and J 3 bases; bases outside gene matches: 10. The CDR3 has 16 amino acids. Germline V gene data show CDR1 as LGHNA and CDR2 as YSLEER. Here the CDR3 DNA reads TGCGCCAGCAGCCAGCGAGGCTTAGGACAGGGCTACGAGCAGTACTTC. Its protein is CASSQRGLGQGYEQYF.

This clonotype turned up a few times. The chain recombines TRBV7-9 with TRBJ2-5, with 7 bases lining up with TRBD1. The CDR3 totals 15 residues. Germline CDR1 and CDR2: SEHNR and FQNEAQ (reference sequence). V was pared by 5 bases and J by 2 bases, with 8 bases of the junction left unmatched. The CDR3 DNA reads TGTGCCAGCAGCCACGACAGGGAGAGTCAAGAGACCCAGTACTTC. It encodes CASSHDRESQETQYF. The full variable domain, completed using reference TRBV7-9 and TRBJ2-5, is DTGVSQNPRHKITKRGQNVTFRCDPISEHNRLYWYRQTLGQGPEFLTYFQNEAQLEKSRLLSDRFSAERPKGSFSTLEIQRTEQGDSAMYLCASSHDRESQETQYFGPGTRLLVL.

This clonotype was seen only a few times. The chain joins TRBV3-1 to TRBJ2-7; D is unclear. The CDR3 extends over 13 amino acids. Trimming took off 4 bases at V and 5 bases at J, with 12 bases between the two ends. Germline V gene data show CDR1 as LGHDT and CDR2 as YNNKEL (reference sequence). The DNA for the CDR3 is TGTGCCAGCAGCCCTTGGGCAGGCGACGAGCAGTACTTC. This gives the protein CASSPWAGDEQYF.

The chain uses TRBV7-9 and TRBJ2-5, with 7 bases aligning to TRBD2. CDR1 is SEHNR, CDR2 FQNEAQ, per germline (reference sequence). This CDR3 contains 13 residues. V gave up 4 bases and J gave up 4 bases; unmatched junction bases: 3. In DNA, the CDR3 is TGTGCCAGCAGCTATTGGGGGGGAGAGACCCAGTACTTC. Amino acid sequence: CASSYWGGETQYF.

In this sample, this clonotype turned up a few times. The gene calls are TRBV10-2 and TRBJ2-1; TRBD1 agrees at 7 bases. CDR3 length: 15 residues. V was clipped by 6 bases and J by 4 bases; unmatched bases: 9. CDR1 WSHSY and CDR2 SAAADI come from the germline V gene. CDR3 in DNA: TGCGCCAGCAGCTCCGGGACAGCAGAATACAATGAGCAGTTCTTC. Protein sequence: CASSSGTAEYNEQFF.

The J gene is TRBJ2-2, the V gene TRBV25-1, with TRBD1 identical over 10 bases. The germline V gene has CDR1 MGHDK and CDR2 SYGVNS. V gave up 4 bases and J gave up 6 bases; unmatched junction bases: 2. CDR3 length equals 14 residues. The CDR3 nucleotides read TGTGCCAGCAGTGTTGGACAGGGGGCCGGGGAGCTGTTTTTT. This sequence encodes CASSVGQGAGELFF.

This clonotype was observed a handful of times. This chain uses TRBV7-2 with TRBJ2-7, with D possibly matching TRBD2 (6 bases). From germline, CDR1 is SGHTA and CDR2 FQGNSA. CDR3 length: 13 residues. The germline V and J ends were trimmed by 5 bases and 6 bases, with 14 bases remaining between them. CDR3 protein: CASSLGTGAEQYF. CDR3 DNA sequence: TGTGCCAGCAGCCTCGGGACTGGGGCCGAGCAGTACTTC.

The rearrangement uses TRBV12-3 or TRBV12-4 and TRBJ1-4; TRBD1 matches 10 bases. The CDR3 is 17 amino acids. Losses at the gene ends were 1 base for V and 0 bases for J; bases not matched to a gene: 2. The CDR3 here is CASSLGTGGATNEKLFF. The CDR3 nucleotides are TGTGCCAGCAGTTTAGGGACAGGGGGTGCAACTAATGAAAAACTGTTTTTT.

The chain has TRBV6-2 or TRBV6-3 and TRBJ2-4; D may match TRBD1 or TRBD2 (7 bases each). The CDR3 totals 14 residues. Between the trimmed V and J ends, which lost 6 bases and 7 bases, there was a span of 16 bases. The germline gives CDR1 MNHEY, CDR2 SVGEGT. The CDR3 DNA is TGTGCCAGCAGCCAGGGGGGGGTTTTCAACATTCAGTACTTC. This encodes CASSQGGVFNIQYF.

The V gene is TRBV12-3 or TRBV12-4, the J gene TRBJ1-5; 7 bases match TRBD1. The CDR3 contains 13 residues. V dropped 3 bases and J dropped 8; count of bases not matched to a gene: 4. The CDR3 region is CASSFEGAEPQHF. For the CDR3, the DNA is TGTGCCAGCAGTTTTGAGGGGGCGGAGCCCCAGCATTTT.

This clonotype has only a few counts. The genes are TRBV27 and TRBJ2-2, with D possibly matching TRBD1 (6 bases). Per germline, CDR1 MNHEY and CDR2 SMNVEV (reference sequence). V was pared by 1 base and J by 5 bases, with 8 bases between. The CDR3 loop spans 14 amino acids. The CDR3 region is CASSLWGPTGELFF. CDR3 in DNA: TGTGCCAGCAGTTTATGGGGGCCGACCGGGGAGCTGTTTTTT.

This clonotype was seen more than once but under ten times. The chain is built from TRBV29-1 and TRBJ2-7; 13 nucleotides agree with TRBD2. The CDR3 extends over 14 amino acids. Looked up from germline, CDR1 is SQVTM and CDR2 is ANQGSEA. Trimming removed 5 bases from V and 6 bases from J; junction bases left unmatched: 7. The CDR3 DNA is TGCAGCGTTATGGGACTAGCGGGGATCCCCGAGCAGTACTTC. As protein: CSVMGLAGIPEQYF.

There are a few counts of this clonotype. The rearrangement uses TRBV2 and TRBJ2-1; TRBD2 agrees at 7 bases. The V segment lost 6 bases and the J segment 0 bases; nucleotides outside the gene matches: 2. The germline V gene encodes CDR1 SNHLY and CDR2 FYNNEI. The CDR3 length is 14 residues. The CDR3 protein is CASRERDSYNEQFF. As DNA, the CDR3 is TGTGCCAGCAGGGAGCGGGACTCCTACAATGAGCAGTTCTTC.

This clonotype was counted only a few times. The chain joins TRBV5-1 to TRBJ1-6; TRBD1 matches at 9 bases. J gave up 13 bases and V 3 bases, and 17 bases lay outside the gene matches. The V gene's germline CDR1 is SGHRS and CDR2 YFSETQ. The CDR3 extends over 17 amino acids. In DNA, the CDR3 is TGCGCCAGCAGCTCCGGGACAGGGTCGTTGGATCGTGCGCCCCTCCACTTT. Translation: CASSSGTGSLDRAPLHF.

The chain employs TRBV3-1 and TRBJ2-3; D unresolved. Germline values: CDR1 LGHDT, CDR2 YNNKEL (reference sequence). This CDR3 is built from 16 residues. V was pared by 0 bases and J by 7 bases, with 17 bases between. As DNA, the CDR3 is TGTGCCAGCAGCCAAGATCTATGGACCGTTAGAAATACGCAGTATTTT. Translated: CASSQDLWTVRNTQYF.

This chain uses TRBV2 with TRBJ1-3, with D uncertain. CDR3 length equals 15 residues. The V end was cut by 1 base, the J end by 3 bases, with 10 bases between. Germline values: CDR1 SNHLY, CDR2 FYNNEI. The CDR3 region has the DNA TGTGCCAGCAGTGAAGGGATGGGGAATGGAAACACCATATATTTT. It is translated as CASSEGMGNGNTIYF.

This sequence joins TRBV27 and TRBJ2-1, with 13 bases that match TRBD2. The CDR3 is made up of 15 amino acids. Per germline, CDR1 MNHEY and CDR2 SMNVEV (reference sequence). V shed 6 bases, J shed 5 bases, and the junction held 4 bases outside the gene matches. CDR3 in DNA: TGTGCCAGCAGCGCCGGGACTAGCGGGGACAATGAGCAGTTCTTC. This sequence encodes CASSAGTSGDNEQFF.

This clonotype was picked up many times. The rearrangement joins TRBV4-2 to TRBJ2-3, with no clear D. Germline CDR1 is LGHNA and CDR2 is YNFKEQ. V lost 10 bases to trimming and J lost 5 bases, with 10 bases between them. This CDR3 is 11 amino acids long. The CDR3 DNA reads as TGTGCCATCATGGTCGGAGATACGCAGTATTTT. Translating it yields CAIMVGDTQYF.

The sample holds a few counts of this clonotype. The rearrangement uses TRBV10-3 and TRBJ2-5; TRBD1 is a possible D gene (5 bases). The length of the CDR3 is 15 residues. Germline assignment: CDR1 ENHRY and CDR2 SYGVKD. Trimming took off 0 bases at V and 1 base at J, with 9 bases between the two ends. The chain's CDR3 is CAISESRQPQETQYF. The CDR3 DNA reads TGTGCCATCAGTGAGTCGCGACAGCCCCAAGAGACCCAGTACTTC.